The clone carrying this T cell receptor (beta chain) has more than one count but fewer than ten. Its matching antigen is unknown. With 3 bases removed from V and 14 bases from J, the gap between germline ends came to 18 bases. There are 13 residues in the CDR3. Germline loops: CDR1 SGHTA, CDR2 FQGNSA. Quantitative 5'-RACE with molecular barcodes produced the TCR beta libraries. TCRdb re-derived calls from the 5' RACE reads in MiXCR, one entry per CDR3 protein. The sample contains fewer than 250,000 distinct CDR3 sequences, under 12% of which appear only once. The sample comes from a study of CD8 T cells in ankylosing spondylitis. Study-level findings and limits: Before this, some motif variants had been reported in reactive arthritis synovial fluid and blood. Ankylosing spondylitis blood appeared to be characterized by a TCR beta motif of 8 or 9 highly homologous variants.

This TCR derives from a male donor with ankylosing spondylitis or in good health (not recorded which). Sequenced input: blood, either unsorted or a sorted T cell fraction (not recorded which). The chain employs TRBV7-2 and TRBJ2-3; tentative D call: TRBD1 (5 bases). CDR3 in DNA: TGTGCCAGCAGCTTGGAACTCGTGAAGGGGCCGTATTTT. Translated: CASSLELVKGPYF.